This T cell receptor (beta chain) appears in the sequencing data of a study of breast tumors, draining lymph nodes, adjacent tissues. From the multiplex PCR reads, TCRdb called clonotypes with MiXCR, one entry per CDR3 protein. The sample lists approximately 63,000 distinct CDR3 sequences, approximately 57% occurring once. V was pared by 4 bases and J by 5 bases, with 4 bases of the junction left unmatched. The CDR3 length is 13 residues. The study, taken as a whole, reports: The lymph node origin of tumor T cells was framed as consistent with a hypothesis, not demonstrated.

This clonotype was counted many times. Its antigen is currently unknown. This TCR came from a female donor with breast cancer. Some clones in this sample may be carry-over from other donors' samples. The sample consisted of breast tumor tissue. The chain uses TRBV12-3 or TRBV12-4 and TRBJ1-2, with 7 bases lining up with TRBD1. This CDR3 reads CASSSTGIYGYTF. CDR3 nucleotide sequence: TGTGCCAGCAGTTCGACAGGGATTTATGGCTACACCTTC.